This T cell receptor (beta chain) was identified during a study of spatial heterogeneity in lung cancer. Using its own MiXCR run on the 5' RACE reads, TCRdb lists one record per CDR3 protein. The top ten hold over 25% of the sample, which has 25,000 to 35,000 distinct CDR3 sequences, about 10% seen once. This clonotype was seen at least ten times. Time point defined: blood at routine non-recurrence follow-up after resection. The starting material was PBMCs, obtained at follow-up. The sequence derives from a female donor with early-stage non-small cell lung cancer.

The CDR3 DNA sequence: TGTGCCAGCAGCCCGACAGGGAACTATGGCTACACCTTC. Its protein product is CASSPTGNYGYTF. V usage is TRBV7-3 and J usage is TRBJ1-2; 7 bases line up with TRBD1. With 5 bases clipped from V and 2 bases from J, the junction kept 2 bases outside the gene matches. Germline assignment: CDR1 SGHTA and CDR2 FQGTGA. The CDR3 loop spans 13 amino acids.